This is a list of T cell receptor beta chains from one sample in a study of blood T cell repertoires in COVID-19. The repertoire was sequenced with immunoSEQ multiplex PCR; TCRdb's copy has only in-frame clones and lacks some. The sample has a few hundred thousand clones, 85% to 90% seen once. Sequenced: PBMCs or T cells enriched from blood (not recorded which). These receptor sequences come from a woman under 30 who had recovered from COVID-19. CDR3s include the opening cysteine and the closing phenylalanine or tryptophan. A D gene is named only where the DNA matches it firmly. Size tells how often a clone was seen (once, few, many) or the class of an expanded clone, and some rows leave it out.

- | TRBJ1-2 | TRBV19 | 13 | TRBD1 | CASRDRELYGYTF | TGTGCCAGTAGGGACAGGGAACTATATGGCTACACCTTC
- | TRBJ2-3 | TRBV3-1/TRBV3-2 | 15 | TRBD2 | CASSLTSGSTDTQYF | TGTGCCAGCAGCTTGACTAGCGGGAGCACAGATACGCAGTATTTT
- | TRBJ2-2 | TRBV5-6 | 19 | TRBD1 | CASSLVTWWGTENTGELFF | TGTGCCAGCAGCTTGGTTACTTGGTGGGGGACAGAGAACACCGGGGAGCTGTTTTTT
once | TRBJ2-7 | TRBV19 | 13 | - | CATRGRGSDEQYF | TGTGCCACCAGAGGGCGAGGGTCCGACGAGCAGTACTTC
- | TRBJ1-3 | TRBV7-3 | 15 | - | CASSRQGGSGNTIYF | TGTGCCAGCAGCCGGCAGGGAGGTTCTGGAAACACCATATATTTT
- | TRBJ2-1 | TRBV5-5 | 16 | TRBD2 | CASSLFASGGASEQFF | TGTGCCAGCAGCTTATTCGCTAGCGGGGGGGCGAGTGAGCAGTTCTTC
- | TRBJ2-1 | TRBV28 | 15 | TRBD2 | CASSLGLDPLDEQFF | TGTGCCAGCAGCCTGGGACTAGACCCGCTCGATGAGCAGTTCTTC
- | TRBJ2-3 | TRBV3-1/TRBV3-2 | 13 | - | CATPLKGWHTQYF | TGTGCCACCCCGCTCAAGGGGTGGCATACGCAGTATTTT
- | TRBJ1-2 | TRBV7-8 | 15 | TRBD1 | CASSLELTGKHGYTF | TGTGCCAGCAGCTTAGAATTGACAGGGAAACATGGCTACACCTTC
- | TRBJ1-2 | TRBV6-1 | 13 | TRBD1 | CASSDGQADGYTF | TGTGCCAGCAGTGACGGACAGGCGGATGGCTACACCTTC
- | TRBJ1-1 | TRBV12-3/TRBV12-4 | 13 | - | CASSPGLYTEAFF | TGTGCCAGCAGTCCAGGACTATACACTGAAGCTTTCTTT
- | TRBJ1-1 | TRBV11-1 | 13 | - | CASSLAANTEAFF | TGTGCCAGCAGCTTAGCGGCGAACACTGAAGCTTTCTTT
- | TRBJ2-2 | TRBV12-3/TRBV12-4 | 13 | - | CASSLLRDGELFF | TGTGCCAGCAGTTTGCTCAGGGACGGGGAGCTGTTTTTT
- | TRBJ1-2 | TRBV4-1 | 14 | - | CASSPDSFNYGYTF | TGCGCCAGCAGCCCGGACTCCTTTAACTATGGCTACACCTTC
- | TRBJ2-2 | TRBV2 | 16 | TRBD2 | CASSTTSGGGTGELFF | TGTGCCAGCAGTACGACTAGCGGGGGAGGGACCGGGGAGCTGTTTTTT
once | TRBJ2-1 | TRBV10-3 | 15 | TRBD1 | CAISPDRRSYNEQFF | TGTGCCATCAGTCCGGACAGGCGGTCCTACAATGAGCAGTTCTTC